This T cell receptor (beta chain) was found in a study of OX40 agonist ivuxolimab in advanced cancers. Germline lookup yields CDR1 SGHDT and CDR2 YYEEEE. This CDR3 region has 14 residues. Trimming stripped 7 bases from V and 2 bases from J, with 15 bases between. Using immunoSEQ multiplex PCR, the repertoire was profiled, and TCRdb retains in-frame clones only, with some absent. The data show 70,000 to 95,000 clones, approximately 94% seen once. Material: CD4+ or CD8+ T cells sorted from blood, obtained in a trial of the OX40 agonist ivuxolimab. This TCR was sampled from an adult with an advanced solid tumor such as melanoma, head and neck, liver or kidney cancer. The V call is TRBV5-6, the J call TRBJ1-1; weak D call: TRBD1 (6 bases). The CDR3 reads CASLEGHTNTEAFF. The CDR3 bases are TGTGCCAGCTTGGAGGGACACACCAACACTGAAGCTTTCTTT. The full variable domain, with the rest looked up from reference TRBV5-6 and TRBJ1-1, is DAGVTQSPTHLIKTRGQQVTLRCSPKSGHDTVSWYQQALGQGPQFIFQYYEEEERQRGNFPDRFSGHQFPNYSSELNVNALLLGDSALYLCASLEGHTNTEAFFGQGTRLTVV.